The rows below give T cell receptor beta chains drawn from one sample of a study of CD8 T cells in ankylosing spondylitis. TCRdb called the 5' RACE reads again in MiXCR, with one record for every CDR3 protein. The table records approximately 39,000 distinct CDR3 sequences, around 15% of them present only once. The sample taken for sequencing was synovial fluid, either unsorted or a sorted T cell fraction (not recorded which). Receptors originate from a male donor with ankylosing spondylitis. CDR3s include the opening cysteine and the closing phenylalanine or tryptophan. D genes are given only for firm matches. Part of the rows lack a size; the others show once, few, many or a class for expanded clones.

d_call clone_size j_call v_call cdr3_aa cdr3_nt
- - TRBJ2-7 TRBV7-9 CASSSPDRLSYEQYF TGTGCCAGCAGCTCTCCCGACAGGCTCTCCTACGAGCAGTACTTC
TRBD1 many TRBJ2-3 TRBV12-3/TRBV12-4 CASSPPPRQGQDTDTQYF TGTGCCAGCAGTCCACCCCCTAGACAGGGACAGGACACAGATACGCAGTATTTT
- many TRBJ1-2 TRBV28 CASSLTLARFYGYTF TGTGCCAGCAGTTTAACCCTTGCGAGGTTCTATGGCTACACCTTC
TRBD1 few TRBJ2-7 TRBV20-1 CSAPGQGDHEQYF TGCAGTGCCCCGGGACAGGGCGACCACGAGCAGTACTTC
TRBD1 few TRBJ2-1 TRBV20-1 CSARPPDDRAINEQFF TGCAGTGCCAGACCACCTGACGACAGGGCAATCAATGAGCAGTTCTTC
- large TRBJ2-1 TRBV24-1 CATARGSSYNEQFF TGTGCCACGGCTAGGGGAAGCTCCTACAATGAGCAGTTCTTC
- few TRBJ2-7 TRBV7-9 CASSFGRVNSYEQYF TGTGCCAGCAGCTTCGGGCGGGTTAACTCCTACGAGCAGTACTTC
- - TRBJ1-2 TRBV9 CASSVVSGQGRSGYTF TGTGCCAGCAGCGTAGTGTCGGGGCAGGGGCGTAGCGGCTACACCTTC
- many TRBJ2-3 TRBV10-3 CAISEPGTHTDTQYF TGTGCCATCAGTGAGCCCGGGACACACACAGATACGCAGTATTTT
- few TRBJ2-3 TRBV27 CASSGRDTQYF TGTGCCAGCAGTGGCCGCGATACGCAGTATTTT
TRBD2 many TRBJ2-2 TRBV5-6 CASSLAVASGSIGELFF TGTGCCAGCAGCTTGGCGGTGGCTAGCGGGAGTATCGGGGAGCTGTTTTTT
TRBD1 few TRBJ2-5 TRBV27 CASSLDRDQETQYF TGTGCCAGCAGCCTCGACAGGGATCAAGAGACCCAGTACTTC
TRBD1 many TRBJ1-1 TRBV20-1 CSARSPTGSGTEAFF TGCAGTGCTAGATCACCGACAGGGTCGGGCACTGAAGCTTTCTTT
TRBD1 few TRBJ2-3 TRBV7-2 CASRLRQGHTDTQYF TGTGCCAGCAGATTAAGACAGGGCCACACAGATACGCAGTATTTT
TRBD2 - TRBJ2-6 TRBV6-4 CASSGSSGSGGANVLTF TGTGCCAGCAGTGGCTCTAGCGGGAGTGGTGGGGCCAACGTCCTGACTTTC
TRBD1 - TRBJ1-2 TRBV27 CASSSTGGNYGYTF TGTGCCAGCAGTTCGACAGGGGGGAACTATGGCTACACCTTC
- many TRBJ1-1 TRBV7-9 CASSPRQAYEAFF TGTGCCAGCAGCCCCCGACAGGCGTATGAAGCTTTCTTT
TRBD2 - TRBJ2-1 TRBV20-1 CSVSGTTRYNEQFF TGCAGTGTATCCGGGACTACGCGCTACAATGAGCAGTTCTTC
- few TRBJ1-5 TRBV6-5 CASSSGSISNQPQHF TGTGCCAGCAGTTCAGGGTCGATCAGCAATCAGCCCCAGCATTTT
- - TRBJ2-3 TRBV7-6 CASSLGLLTDTQYF TGTGCCAGCAGCTTAGGACTACTCACAGATACGCAGTATTTT
- many TRBJ1-2 TRBV7-2 CASSLALRAGYTF TGTGCCAGCAGCTTAGCCCTAAGGGCGGGCTACACCTTC
TRBD2 many TRBJ2-5 TRBV28 CASSLWTSGGAGGETQYF TGTGCCAGCAGTTTATGGACTAGCGGGGGGGCCGGGGGAGAGACCCAGTACTTC
- many TRBJ2-3 TRBV7-9 CASGGPSTDTQYF TGTGCCAGCGGGGGGCCTAGCACAGATACGCAGTATTTT
- - TRBJ2-5 TRBV6-1 CASSEVAGQQETQYF TGTGCCAGCAGTGAAGTAGCGGGACAGCAAGAGACCCAGTACTTC
- few TRBJ1-1 TRBV11-2 CASSPGGSDTEAFF TGTGCCAGCAGCCCCGGAGGGTCGGACACTGAAGCTTTCTTT
- - TRBJ2-7 TRBV10-1 CASSDNGPGQISF TGCGCCAGCAGTGATAATGGGCCGGGTCAGATTTCTTTC
- many TRBJ1-1 TRBV20-1 CSARSANTEAFF TGCAGTGCTAGATCAGCGAACACTGAAGCTTTCTTT
TRBD2 few TRBJ2-3 TRBV4-3 CASSQEGEGTSGATDTQYF TGCGCCAGCAGCCAAGAAGGGGAGGGGACTAGCGGGGCGACAGATACGCAGTATTTT
TRBD2 - TRBJ2-5 TRBV5-1 CASSRGLAGGLQETQYF TGCGCCAGCAGCCGGGGACTAGCGGGGGGTCTGCAAGAGACCCAGTACTTC
- - TRBJ2-1 TRBV10-3 CAISAGVGGSYHNEQFF TGTGCCATCAGTGCTGGGGTCGGAGGGAGCTACCACAATGAGCAGTTCTTC
- many TRBJ2-5 TRBV12-3/TRBV12-4 CASSPITGLQETQYF TGTGCCAGCAGTCCCATCACGGGACTTCAAGAGACCCAGTACTTC
- few TRBJ2-1 TRBV24-1 CATSDRGQVLYNEQFF TGTGCCACCAGTGACCGGGGCCAAGTACTCTACAATGAGCAGTTCTTC
TRBD2 - TRBJ2-1 TRBV6-6 CASSYREVDEQFF TGTGCCAGCAGTTACCGGGAGGTGGATGAGCAGTTCTTC
TRBD1 many TRBJ2-3 TRBV11-2 CASSLDLGQGVTDTQYF TGTGCCAGCAGCTTAGATCTGGGACAGGGGGTTACAGATACGCAGTATTTT
TRBD1 - TRBJ1-1 TRBV5-5 CASSRGTAHTEAFF TGTGCCAGCAGCAGAGGGACAGCACACACTGAAGCTTTCTTT
- many TRBJ2-1 TRBV5-1 CASSLDGFPYNEQFF TGCGCCAGCAGCTTGGACGGATTTCCTTACAATGAGCAGTTCTTC
- - TRBJ2-2 TRBV4-3 CASSQDVIGSTGSGELFF TGCGCCAGCAGCCAAGATGTTATCGGCTCCACGGGGTCCGGGGAGCTGTTTTTT
TRBD1 - TRBJ2-2 TRBV6-9 CARLTGGDYTGELFF TGTGCCAGATTGACAGGGGGAGACTACACCGGGGAGCTGTTTTTT
- many TRBJ2-5 TRBV20-1 CSARPLETQYF TGCAGTGCTCGACCGCTGGAGACCCAGTACTTC
TRBD1 many TRBJ1-5 TRBV19 CASTKQGPSNQPQHF TGTGCCAGTACCAAACAGGGGCCGAGCAATCAGCCCCAGCATTTT
TRBD1 - TRBJ1-3 TRBV14 CASQFPRGTASGNTIYF TGTGCCAGCCAATTCCCACGGGGGACAGCATCTGGAAACACCATATATTTT
- many TRBJ1-6 TRBV29-1 CSVEGRADNSPLHF TGCAGCGTTGAAGGCAGGGCAGATAATTCACCCCTCCACTTT
- many TRBJ2-7 TRBV9 CASSVGGNSYEQYF TGTGCCAGCAGCGTAGGGGGGAACTCCTACGAGCAGTACTTC
- many TRBJ2-7 TRBV28 CASSLLRTFYEQYF TGTGCCAGCAGTTTACTGCGTACTTTCTACGAGCAGTACTTC
- many TRBJ2-1 TRBV6-5 CASSYSRGGSYNEQFF TGTGCCAGCAGTTACTCGAGGGGGGGCTCCTACAATGAGCAGTTCTTC
- - TRBJ1-1 TRBV4-3 CASSPTSSSWVNTEAFF TGCGCCAGCAGCCCTACTAGTTCCTCTTGGGTGAACACTGAAGCTTTCTTT
- many TRBJ2-5 TRBV11-2 CASTMLEGSVETQYF TGTGCCAGCACCATGCTGGAGGGGTCTGTTGAGACCCAGTACTTC
- - TRBJ2-2 TRBV12-3/TRBV12-4 CASSSGTFYTGELFF TGTGCCAGCAGTTCCGGGACCTTCTACACCGGGGAGCTGTTTTTT
- - TRBJ2-7 TRBV6-1 CASRRRYVVHEQYF TGTGCCAGCAGGAGAAGATATGTAGTCCACGAGCAGTACTTC